This T cell receptor (beta chain) was sequenced in a study of post-analysis software for immune sequencing data. At the level of the study: Relapsing-remitting, secondary progressive and progressive-relapsing courses of multiple sclerosis were included.

V shed 3 bases, J shed 4 bases, and the junction held 6 bases outside the gene matches. The CDR3 is 15 residues long. Germline V gene lookup returns CDR1 ENHRY and CDR2 SYGVKD. With regard to this clonotype: Its specificity is not known.

cDNA libraries for TCR beta contained unique molecular identifiers. The T cell input of about 0.95 to 11 million gave a few hundred thousand cDNA molecules. TCRdb used MiXCR to reprocess the PCR reads, holding one entry per CDR3 protein. The sample lists roughly 400,000 distinct CDR3 sequences; over 30% were seen once. General study points: Five or six TRBV segments were significantly more frequent in patients than in controls. TRBV5-6, TRBV5-1 and TRBV20-1 were among these segments. The F measure placed samples prepared in the same batch into strongly shared clusters. Multiple sclerosis patients showed significantly lower normalized Chao1 diversity than controls did.

The chain has TRBV10-3 and TRBJ2-3; 8 bases match TRBD2. The clonotype was recovered from a girl aged 2-15 years with multiple sclerosis. The source material was blood. The CDR3 DNA is TGTGCCATCAGTGACGAGCGGGAGACCGCAGATACGCAGTATTTT. The encoded protein is CAISDERETADTQYF.